This is a list of T cell receptor beta chains from one sample in a study of T cell changes during pregnancy in multiple sclerosis. Profiled with immunoSEQ multiplex PCR; TCRdb holds only in-frame clones, not every one. The sample includes about 40,000 clones, 80% to 90% of them seen just once. This specimen was CD4+ T cells from peripheral blood mononuclear cells, taken before pregnancy. The source of these receptors is a female donor with multiple sclerosis, enrolled in a pregnancy study. Each CDR3 is given with its conserved first and last residue.

V	J	CDR3
TRBV5-1	TRBJ2-5	CASSTGQGETQYF
TRBV6-5	TRBJ2-3	CASSWYPTQDTQYF
TRBV4-3	TRBJ2-3	CASSQDQARSGGRDTQYF
TRBV19	TRBJ2-7	CASRRAGRGASYEQYF
TRBV5-1	TRBJ2-7	CASSQSGGRSYEQYF
TRBV28	TRBJ1-4	CASSLGGAGNEKLFF
TRBV19	TRBJ1-5	CASSQGQGNNQPQHF
TRBV28	TRBJ1-1	CASSFPTASEAFF
TRBV5-5	TRBJ2-3	CASSRTVGWETDTQYF
TRBV18	TRBJ1-2	CASSPGQGGNGYTF
TRBV5-1	TRBJ1-6	CASSSSTGVGSPLHF
TRBV4-1	TRBJ1-4	CASSRTGGGGEKLFF
TRBV27	TRBJ2-6	CASSLGAGGKYVLTF
TRBV5-4	TRBJ1-1	CASSITGKGLNTEAFF
TRBV9	TRBJ2-7	CASSVGRGSYEQYF
TRBV6-5	TRBJ2-7	CASSPPALDEQYF
TRBV30	TRBJ1-2	CAWSGQGLRGYTF
TRBV5-1	TRBJ2-3	CASSLPRGGSDTQYF
TRBV10-3	TRBJ1-2	CAISSPGQVNGYTF
TRBV2	TRBJ2-2	CASSTRRDGELFF
TRBV5-1	TRBJ2-1	CASSLLARASSYNEQFF
TRBV9	TRBJ2-7	CASSVGPSGDRGPYEQYF
TRBV28	TRBJ1-2	CASRTSYGYTF
TRBV9	TRBJ2-7	CASSAPGTGRVEQYF
TRBV6-5	TRBJ2-2	CASSYRGPTTGELFF
TRBV7-3	TRBJ1-4	CASSLGPRGGTNEKLFF
TRBV4-2	TRBJ2-7	CASSLRGWGGSTYEQYF
TRBV5-1	TRBJ2-2	CASSLNSGSGTGELFF
TRBV25-1	TRBJ1-2	CASRMSGAYGYTF